The text below deals with one T cell receptor (beta chain). Its antigen remains unknown. This specimen belongs to a study of Graves' ophthalmopathy and Graves' hyperthyroidism. Study results and limitations: Discrimination between ophthalmopathy and stable hyperthyroidism by a 13-signature model showed about 85% sensitivity and roughly 80% specificity. Most thyroid clonotypes expanded beyond 0.001 frequency were also found in blood.

Ophthalmopathy in the donors was of moderate-to-severe activity, with CAS ≥3, NOSPECS ≥4 and duration under 3 months. PBMCs had their origin in fresh peripheral blood (10 ml). RNA transcripts yielded amplified TCR beta CDR3 regions. First-round RT-PCR used HTBI primers; second-round multiplex PCR followed. TCRdb called the multiplex PCR reads again in MiXCR, with one record for every CDR3 protein. The table records about 660,000 distinct CDR3 sequences, roughly two fifths of them present only once. V lost 10 bases to trimming and J lost 4 bases; unmatched junction nucleotides: 2. Germline values: CDR1 ENHRY, CDR2 SYGVKD. The CDR3 has 12 residues.

Sequencing was done on a sample of peripheral blood. The chain carries TRBV10-3 and TRBJ2-2; 8 nucleotides align to TRBD2. This clonotype originated in an adult man with Graves' ophthalmopathy. Here the CDR3 reads CATGGATGELFF. The CDR3 coding sequence is TGTGCCACCGGGGGGGCCACCGGGGAGCTGTTTTTT.